The next 29 T cell receptor beta chains were all read from a single sample in a study of T cell repertoires in cytomegalovirus infection. TCRdb itself ran the reads through MiXCR, one entry per CDR3 protein. The sample has 150,000 to 200,000 distinct CDR3 sequences, roughly 14% seen once. The sample taken for sequencing was PBMCs. Receptor source: a human donor in good health (CMV status not recorded). Some clones in this sample may be carry-over from other donors' samples.

This clonotype was counted at least ten times. This sequence joins TRBV7-8 and TRBJ2-1; 11 bases line up with TRBD2. The CDR3 spans 16 residues. CDR1 and CDR2 from the germline V gene are SGHVS and FQNEAQ. Losses at the gene ends were 3 bases for V and 2 bases for J; bases not matched to a gene: 3. This CDR3 is CASSLRLAGTYNEQFF. As DNA, the CDR3 is TGTGCCAGCAGCTTGAGACTAGCGGGAACCTACAATGAGCAGTTCTTC. The full variable domain, its missing parts supplied by reference TRBV7-8 and TRBJ2-1, is GAGVSQSPRYKVAKRGQDVALRCDPISGHVSLFWYQQALGQGPEFLTYFQNEAQLDKSGLPSDRFFAERPEGSVSTLKIQRTQQEDSAVYLCASSLRLAGTYNEQFFGPGTRLTVL.

This chain uses TRBV15 with TRBJ2-3, with TRBD1 as a possible D gene (6 bases). The CDR3 is made up of 13 amino acids. Per the germline V gene, CDR1 is LNHNV and CDR2 is YYDKDF (reference sequence). Trimming shortened V by 5 bases and J by 5 bases, and 11 bases separated the two germline ends. Here the CDR3 DNA reads TGTGCCACCAGCGCCCCCAGGGGAGATACGCAGTATTTT. It is translated as CATSAPRGDTQYF.

This clonotype was detected many times. The chain is built from TRBV28 and TRBJ1-2; 8 bases fit TRBD1. The CDR3 contains 13 residues. Per the germline V gene, CDR1 is MDHEN and CDR2 is SYDVKM. Unmatched junction bases numbered 3, after V lost 5 bases and J lost 4 bases. The CDR3 DNA reads as TGTGCCAGCAGTCACGGGACAGGCTATGGCTACACCTTC. It yields the protein CASSHGTGYGYTF.

The V and J genes are TRBV6-2 or TRBV6-3 and TRBJ1-5, with 9 positions matching TRBD1. This CDR3 has 14 amino acids. Germline values: CDR1 MNHEY, CDR2 SVGEGT. The V and J ends lost 4 bases and 9 bases, in that order; junction bases with no gene match: 7. The CDR3 DNA follows: TGTGCCAGCAGTTGGGGACAGGGAATGACGCCCCAGCATTTT. Amino acids: CASSWGQGMTPQHF.

This clonotype came up a few times. The chain carries TRBV19 and TRBJ1-5; a possible D gene is TRBD1 (5 bases). This CDR3 region has 14 residues. CDR1 is LNHDA and CDR2 is SQIVND in the germline V gene (reference sequence). Trimming stripped 5 bases from V and 4 bases from J, with 12 bases between. CDR3 nucleotide sequence: TGTGCCAGTAGTTTTCTCGACAGTAATCAGCCCCAGCATTTT. Protein: CASSFLDSNQPQHF.

The CDR3 here is CASRWGSDGYTF. The CDR3 nucleotides read TGTGCCAGCAGATGGGGGAGTGATGGCTACACCTTC. V and J are TRBV12-3 or TRBV12-4 and TRBJ1-2, with D perhaps matching TRBD1 (5 bases). V shed 6 bases and J shed 6 bases, with 11 bases lying between them. The CDR3 length is 12 residues.

This clonotype has a handful of counts. V and J are TRBV27 and TRBJ2-3; D is uncertain. Germline CDR1 reads MNHEY; CDR2 reads SMNVEV (reference sequence). Trimming stripped 3 bases from V and 1 base from J, with 11 bases between. The CDR3 extends over 15 amino acids. CDR3 in amino acids: CASSFPQSGTDTQYF. For the CDR3, the DNA is TGTGCCAGCAGTTTTCCTCAGTCCGGCACAGATACGCAGTATTTT.

This clonotype appeared many times. J is TRBJ2-1 and V is TRBV10-3, with D possibly being TRBD2 (6 bases). This CDR3 spans 16 amino acids. The germline V and J ends were trimmed by 3 bases and 5 bases, with 17 bases remaining between them. Looked up from germline, CDR1 is ENHRY and CDR2 is SYGVKD. This chain's CDR3 is CAISEGDFGLNNEQFF. CDR3 in DNA: TGTGCCATCAGTGAAGGGGACTTCGGATTAAACAATGAGCAGTTCTTC.

This clonotype was detected many times. This chain connects TRBV7-2 to TRBJ2-7; TRBD2 matches 10 bases. J lost 0 bases, V lost 4 bases, and 9 bases had no gene match. CDR1 SGHTA and CDR2 FQGNSA come from the germline V gene. The CDR3 totals 17 residues. The chain's CDR3 is CASSSRGSGRASYEQYF. The CDR3 DNA follows: TGTGCCAGCAGCTCAAGGGGGAGCGGGAGGGCCTCCTACGAGCAGTACTTC.

This clonotype was counted at least ten times. This chain connects TRBV7-2 to TRBJ2-7; D is possibly TRBD2 (6 bases). The V end was cut by 5 bases, the J end by 0 bases, with 11 bases between. The CDR3 has 14 amino acids. CDR1 is SGHTA and CDR2 is FQGNSA in the germline V gene. CDR3 in amino acids: CASSAGLSSYEQYF. As DNA, the CDR3 is TGTGCCAGCAGCGCCGGACTAAGCTCCTACGAGCAGTACTTC.

This clonotype showed up many times. This chain uses TRBV7-3 with TRBJ1-2; tentatively, D is TRBD1 (5 bases). V lost 0 bases to trimming and J lost 4 bases, with 9 bases between them. This CDR3 is 14 amino acids long. Germline values: CDR1 SGHTA, CDR2 FQGTGA. CDR3 in amino acids: CASSLTGDRYGYTF. In nucleotides, the CDR3 is TGTGCCAGCAGCTTAACGGGGGACCGCTATGGCTACACCTTC.

The chain has TRBV29-1 and TRBJ2-1, with D perhaps matching TRBD2 (6 bases). The CDR3 extends over 11 amino acids. Germline V gene lookup returns CDR1 SQVTM and CDR2 ANQGSEA. As DNA, the CDR3 is TGCACCCTGTCGGAGGGCAATGAGCAGTTCTTC. It yields the protein CTLSEGNEQFF.

In this sample, this clonotype turned up once. The V gene is TRBV12-3 or TRBV12-4, the J gene TRBJ2-7, with D possibly TRBD1 on 5 matching bases. Trimming removed 5 bases at V and 3 bases at J, with 14 bases between. CDR3 length: 14 amino acids. CDR3 coding DNA: TGTGCCAGCAGTCCTAGGGGTTTCGACTACGAGCAGTACTTC. As protein: CASSPRGFDYEQYF.

The chain uses TRBV15 and TRBJ2-1; 10 nucleotides align to TRBD2. From germline, CDR1 is LNHNV and CDR2 YYDKDF (reference sequence). The CDR3 covers 16 residues. Losses at the gene ends were 5 bases for V and 5 bases for J; bases not matched to a gene: 9. CDR3 protein: CATSFLAGERDNEQFF. CDR3 in DNA: TGTGCCACCAGCTTCCTAGCGGGAGAAAGGGACAATGAGCAGTTCTTC.

This clonotype was seen many times. This rearrangement joins TRBV2 to TRBJ1-5, with TRBD1 identical over 8 bases. The CDR3 length is 16 residues. The V and J ends lost 4 bases and 2 bases, in that order; junction bases with no gene match: 7. In germline, CDR1 is SNHLY, CDR2 FYNNEI. The CDR3 protein is CASSAPGGIGNQPQHF. The DNA for the CDR3 is TGTGCCAGCAGTGCCCCAGGGGGCATCGGCAATCAGCCCCAGCATTTT.

This chain links TRBV28 with TRBJ1-1, with 7 bases aligning to TRBD1. The CDR3 is 20 amino acids. The J segment lost 4 bases and the V segment lost 1 base, leaving 21 bases of the junction unmatched. Per germline, CDR1 MDHEN and CDR2 SYDVKM. CDR3 DNA: TGTGCCAGCAGTTTATTCAGGGGGTCAGGGAATTTAGGGAGGGTCACTGAAGCTTTCTTT. The encoded protein is CASSLFRGSGNLGRVTEAFF.

In its sample, this clonotype was seen many times. The chain uses TRBV7-2 and TRBJ1-1; TRBD1 is a possible D gene (5 bases). The V gene's germline CDR1 is SGHTA and CDR2 FQGNSA. V shed 4 bases and J shed 2 bases, with 14 bases lying between them. The CDR3 has 15 residues. DNA of the CDR3: TGTGCCAGCAGCTCATCTGGGGGTTTTAACACTGAAGCTTTCTTT. This sequence encodes CASSSSGGFNTEAFF.

About this clonotype itself: This could be a read error, since a much larger clone is one nucleotide away. The genes are TRBV7-8 and TRBJ2-7; 7 nucleotides align to TRBD2. Germline V gene sequence: CDR1 SGHVS, CDR2 FQNEAQ. The CDR3 sequence is 15 residues long. CDR3 sequence (DNA): TGTGCCTGCAGCGCCCGGGGGGACCCCCTCTACGAGCAGTACTTC. Its protein product is CACSARGDPLYEQYF. Drawing the rest from reference TRBV7-8 and TRBJ2-7, the complete variable domain is GAGVSQSPRYKVAKRGQDVALRCDPISGHVSLFWYQQALGQGPEFLTYFQNEAQLDKSGLPSDRFFAERPEGSVSTLKIQRTQQEDSAVYLCACSARGDPLYEQYFGPGTRLTVT.

This clonotype was detected a few times. J is TRBJ2-2 and V is TRBV29-1, with D uncertain. Trimming took 4 bases from V and 2 from J, leaving 8 bases between them. The CDR3 is 13 residues long. CDR1 and CDR2 from the germline V gene are SQVTM and ANQGSEA. The CDR3 sequence: CSVVVANTGELFF. The CDR3 DNA sequence: TGCAGCGTTGTGGTGGCTAACACCGGGGAGCTGTTTTTT.

The gene calls are TRBV28 and TRBJ2-7, with 7 positions matching TRBD1. The length of the CDR3 is 15 residues. CDR1 and CDR2 (germline): MDHEN, SYDVKM. Unmatched junction bases numbered 14, after V lost 7 bases and J lost 5 bases. CDR3 DNA sequence: TGTGCCAGCACCTCGGGACAGTCCTTAAAGGACGAGCAGTACTTC. Protein: CASTSGQSLKDEQYF.

This clonotype came up many times. The V gene is TRBV7-8, the J gene TRBJ2-1, with D uncertain. The CDR3 is 12 amino acids. V was shortened by 4 bases and J by 7 bases, with 8 bases between the two germline ends. The V gene's germline CDR1 is SGHVS and CDR2 FQNEAQ. The CDR3 nucleotides are TGTGCCAGCAGCTCGGCGCGGAATGAGCAGTTCTTC. Translating it yields CASSSARNEQFF.

The genes are TRBV12-5 and TRBJ2-2; D remains unclear. V was pared by 3 bases and J by 4 bases, with 9 bases between. Germline loops: CDR1 LGHNT, CDR2 FRNRAP. The CDR3 covers 14 residues. The CDR3 DNA reads as TGTGCTAGTGGTTTCTCGCAAGCCACCGGGGAGCTGTTTTTT. Its protein is CASGFSQATGELFF. The entire variable domain, with the rest obtained from reference TRBV12-5 and TRBJ2-2, is as follows: DARVTQTPRHKVTEMGQEVTMRCQPILGHNTVFWYRQTMMQGLELLAYFRNRAPLDDSGMPKDRFSAEMPDATLATLKIQPSEPRDSAVYFCASGFSQATGELFFGEGSRLTVL.

This clonotype was recorded many times. V and J are TRBV7-8 and TRBJ2-7, with unresolved D. The length of the CDR3 is 12 residues. Germline values: CDR1 SGHVS, CDR2 FQNEAQ. Trimming stripped 1 base from V and 5 bases from J, with 6 bases between. CDR3 nucleotides: TGTGCCAGCAGCTTAGTAATTGACGAGCAGTACTTC. Translating it yields CASSLVIDEQYF.

This clonotype was counted between two and nine times. The chain has TRBV29-1 and TRBJ1-1; D might be TRBD1 (6 bases). Germline V gives CDR1 SQVTM, CDR2 ANQGSEA. The CDR3 runs to 16 residues. Trimming pared 0 bases from V and 9 bases from J, leaving 23 bases between. The DNA for the CDR3 is TGCAGCGTTGAAGACCCTACTACTCTTAGACAGGCCCAAGCTTTCTTT. Protein product: CSVEDPTTLRQAQAFF.

The sample holds many counts of this clonotype. This chain joins TRBV7-9 and TRBJ1-2; the match to TRBD1 covers 10 bases. The trim removed 5 bases at V and 4 bases at J, leaving 7 bases unmatched. Germline V lookup: CDR1 SEHNR, CDR2 FQNEAQ (reference sequence). The CDR3 length is 15 residues. CDR3 nucleotides: TGTGCCAGCAGCAGCGGACAGGGGGTCCTCTATGGCTACACCTTC. Its translation: CASSSGQGVLYGYTF. Filled out from reference TRBV7-9 and TRBJ1-2, the complete variable domain reads DTGVSQNPRHKITKRGQNVTFRCDPISEHNRLYWYRQTLGQGPEFLTYFQNEAQLEKSRLLSDRFSAERPKGSFSTLEIQRTEQGDSAMYLCASSSGQGVLYGYTFGSGTRLTVV.

The table lists this clonotype with many counts. V and J are TRBV7-8 and TRBJ1-1, with 7 bases aligning to TRBD1. V gave up 1 base and J gave up 0 bases; unmatched junction bases: 11. Germline loops: CDR1 SGHVS, CDR2 FQNEAQ. The CDR3 length is 18 residues. DNA for the CDR3: TGTGCCAGCAGCTTAGAGCCCCTTTTACAGGGGATGAACACTGAAGCTTTCTTT. It encodes CASSLEPLLQGMNTEAFF.

This clonotype was seen a handful of times. The chain carries TRBV7-9 and TRBJ2-4; the match to TRBD2 covers 9 bases. The CDR3 is 19 residues long. Germline CDR1 and CDR2: SEHNR and FQNEAQ (reference sequence). V gave up 2 bases and J gave up 1 base; unmatched junction bases: 12. CDR3 in amino acids: CASSLNSGSFGSAKNIQYF. The DNA for the CDR3 is TGTGCCAGCAGCTTAAATAGCGGGAGCTTTGGCAGTGCCAAAAACATTCAGTACTTC.

In its sample, this clonotype was seen a few times. The chain links TRBV9 to TRBJ2-5; D is undetermined. Trimming removed 0 bases from V and 7 bases from J, with 22 bases in between. Germline V gene data show CDR1 as SGDLS and CDR2 as YYNGEE. The CDR3 sequence is 17 residues long. The CDR3 spells CASSVGGDEVVRSTQYF. The CDR3 bases are TGTGCCAGCAGCGTAGGGGGTGATGAGGTTGTCCGATCGACCCAGTACTTC.

This chain uses TRBV12-5 with TRBJ1-3; a possible D gene is TRBD1 (5 bases). Germline V lookup: CDR1 LGHNT, CDR2 FRNRAP. The V gene lost 4 bases and the J gene lost 3 bases, with 16 bases spanning the gap. This CDR3 has 16 amino acids. CDR3 coding DNA: TGTGCTAGTGGTTCGACCCCGCAGGGTGGTGGAAACACCATATATTTT. Protein: CASGSTPQGGGNTIYF.